Below are 31 T cell receptor beta chains sequenced from a single sample in a study of blood T cell repertoires in COVID-19. Sequenced by immunoSEQ multiplex PCR; TCRdb stores in-frame clones only, minus some. The repertoire has roughly 250,000 clones, roughly 88% of them found once; the top ten carry roughly 0.8%. Sequenced: peripheral blood. The receptors were sampled from a woman in her 30s with acute or convalescent COVID-19.

J is TRBJ1-1 and V is TRBV27; maybe TRBD1 (5 bases). The CDR3 consists of 14 residues. Trimming stripped 6 bases from V and 5 bases from J, with 16 bases between. Looked up from germline, CDR1 is MNHEY and CDR2 is SMNVEV (reference sequence). The DNA of the CDR3 is TGTGCCAGCAGAACGGGAGGGGCTGATACTGAAGCTTTCTTT. It encodes CASRTGGADTEAFF.

CDR3 amino acids: CASSLLTGGIETQYF. CDR3 nucleotide sequence: TGTGCCAGCAGCTTGTTGACAGGGGGCATCGAGACCCAGTACTTC. The J gene is TRBJ2-5, the V gene TRBV11-3, with TRBD1 identical over 10 bases. V lost 3 bases to trimming and J lost 5 bases; unmatched junction nucleotides: 6. Germline CDR1 and CDR2: SGHNT and YENEEA. This CDR3 region has 15 residues.

The chain couples TRBV6-5 to TRBJ1-6; 8 bases match TRBD1. V lost 6 bases to trimming and J lost 4 bases; unmatched junction nucleotides: 5. CDR1 MNHEY and CDR2 SVGAGI come from the germline V gene. CDR3 length: 15 residues. The CDR3 DNA reads as TGTGCCAGCAGGCCGGGACAGGAGTATAATTCACCCCTCCACTTT. Its protein product is CASRPGQEYNSPLHF.

The chain carries TRBV5-1 and TRBJ2-1; weak D call: TRBD2 (6 bases). Germline values: CDR1 SGHRS, CDR2 YFSETQ. V was pared by 1 base and J by 0 bases, with 11 bases between. The CDR3 length is 16 residues. CDR3 amino acids: CASSLSAGSSYNEQFF. Here the CDR3 DNA reads TGCGCCAGCAGCTTGTCTGCCGGGAGCTCCTACAATGAGCAGTTCTTC.

The chain is built from TRBV5-1 and TRBJ2-1; D uncertain. CDR3 length: 13 residues. Per the germline V gene, CDR1 is SGHRS and CDR2 is YFSETQ. V lost 0 bases and J lost 8, with 9 bases in between. In nucleotides, the CDR3 is TGCGCCAGCAGCTTGGCGATGGGCGATGAGCAGTTCTTC. Its protein product is CASSLAMGDEQFF.

This clone occurred a few times. The J gene is TRBJ2-3, the V gene TRBV25-1; 8 bases are shared with TRBD1. Germline V gives CDR1 MGHDK, CDR2 SYGVNS. The junction had 13 bases not matched to a gene; V was cut back by 3 bases and J by 5 bases. The CDR3 has 17 residues. The CDR3 is CASSDGPLQGARDTQYF. CDR3 nucleotide sequence: TGTGCCAGCAGTGATGGCCCCCTTCAGGGGGCGAGAGATACGCAGTATTTT. The whole variable domain, filled in from reference TRBV25-1 and TRBJ2-3, reads EADIYQTPRYLVIGTGKKITLECSQTMGHDKMYWYQQDPGMELHLIHYSYGVNSTEKGDLSSESTVSRIRTEHFPLTLESARPSHTSQYLCASSDGPLQGARDTQYFGPGTRLTVL.

Written as DNA, the CDR3 is TGTGCCAGCAGCAAGACAGGGTCTCCCTCCTACGAGCAGTACTTC. Protein product: CASSKTGSPSYEQYF. The chain carries TRBV6-6 and TRBJ2-7; the match to TRBD1 covers 7 bases. The CDR3 contains 15 residues. Losses at the gene ends were 6 bases for V and 0 bases for J; bases not matched to a gene: 8. Germline assignment: CDR1 MNHNY and CDR2 SVGAGI (reference sequence).

V and J are TRBV11-2 and TRBJ2-3; D is ambiguous. Germline CDR1 SGHAT, CDR2 FQNNGV. CDR3 length: 12 amino acids. Trimming took 1 base from V and 10 from J, leaving 9 bases between them. For the CDR3, the DNA is TGTGCCAGCAGCTTAGGCGTCCAGGCGCAGTATTTT. Amino acids: CASSLGVQAQYF.

The J gene is TRBJ1-3, the V gene TRBV7-2, with D maybe TRBD1 (6 bases). V lost 1 base and J lost 3, with 7 bases in between. Germline CDR1 SGHTA, CDR2 FQGNSA. This CDR3 has 14 amino acids. The DNA of the CDR3 is TGTGCCAGCAGCTTAGACAGGGTTGGAAACACCATATATTTT. The encoded protein is CASSLDRVGNTIYF.

This chain joins TRBV19 and TRBJ2-7; D may be TRBD1 (6 bases). V was clipped by 9 bases and J by 7 bases, with 13 bases between them. The CDR3 is 11 residues long. CDR1 LNHDA and CDR2 SQIVND come from the germline V gene (reference sequence). CDR3 nucleotides: TGTGCCAGCGGGACATCAGGGGAGCAGTACTTC. This encodes CASGTSGEQYF. The variable domain in full, completed from reference TRBV19 and TRBJ2-7, reads DGGITQSPKYLFRKEGQNVTLSCEQNLNHDAMYWYRQDPGQGLRLIYYSQIVNDFQKGDIAEGYSVSREKKESFPLTVTSAQKNPTAFYLCASGTSGEQYFGPGTRLTVT.

V gene TRBV3-1 (or the pseudogene TRBV3-2) combines with J gene TRBJ2-2; D not resolved. Germline CDR1 and CDR2: LGHDT and YNNKEL (reference sequence). The CDR3 covers 14 residues. V lost 3 bases and J 2 bases, leaving 7 bases between the germline ends. The CDR3 region is CASSHFTNTGELFF. The DNA of the CDR3 is TGTGCCAGCAGCCACTTTACAAACACCGGGGAGCTGTTTTTT.

The chain couples TRBV27 to TRBJ2-7, with 7 positions matching TRBD1. The germline V gene encodes CDR1 MNHEY and CDR2 SMNVEV (reference sequence). V shed 3 bases and J 5 bases; nucleotides not matched to a gene: 10. CDR3 length: 15 amino acids. DNA for the CDR3: TGTGCCAGCAGTTTTCTTGGAGACAGGGCCCACGAGCAGTACTTC. Amino acids: CASSFLGDRAHEQYF.

J is TRBJ1-3 and V is TRBV7-2; D is unresolved. The CDR3 runs to 14 residues. CDR1 is SGHTA, CDR2 FQGNSA, per germline. V lost 6 bases and J lost 2, with 11 bases in between. CDR3 protein: CASRKEGAGNTIYF. DNA of the CDR3: TGTGCCAGCAGAAAAGAGGGAGCTGGAAACACCATATATTTT.

This clone was observed once. The rearrangement joins TRBV2 to TRBJ1-5; 8 bases line up with TRBD1. Germline assignment: CDR1 SNHLY and CDR2 FYNNEI. CDR3 length equals 15 residues. With 6 bases clipped from V and 3 bases from J, the junction kept 7 bases outside the gene matches. The CDR3 bases are TGTGCCAGCAGCCGTAAGACAGGGGACAATCAGCCCCAGCATTTT. This sequence encodes CASSRKTGDNQPQHF.

The chain joins TRBV6-6 to TRBJ2-1; D is possibly TRBD2 (6 bases). This CDR3 spans 21 amino acids. Trimming removed 6 bases from V and 10 bases from J, with 40 bases in between. Germline V CDR1 and CDR2: MNHNY, SVGAGI (reference sequence). The CDR3 nucleotides are TGTGCCAGCAGCTCCCCGGGGAGGCGGGGAGGTGGTGGAGGGTACATTAGGGAGCAGTTCTTC. Protein product: CASSSPGRRGGGGGYIREQFF.

V usage is TRBV3-1 (or the pseudogene TRBV3-2) and J usage is TRBJ2-7; TRBD2 aligns across 11 bases. This CDR3 region has 18 residues. V lost 0 bases to trimming and J lost 0 bases; unmatched junction nucleotides: 7. Germline values: CDR1 LGHDT, CDR2 YNNKEL (reference sequence). DNA for the CDR3: TGTGCCAGCAGCCAAGATCCTTGGCTAGCGGGAGGCTCCTACGAGCAGTACTTC. Translating it yields CASSQDPWLAGGSYEQYF.

The rearrangement links TRBV19 to TRBJ2-5; perhaps TRBD2 as D (5 bases). This CDR3 is 12 amino acids long. Germline CDR1 LNHDA, CDR2 SQIVND (reference sequence). V was shortened by 7 bases and J by 5 bases, with 11 bases between the two germline ends. In DNA form, the CDR3 reads TGTGCCAGTAACTCGGGAACGGAGACCCAGTACTTC. It encodes CASNSGTETQYF.

V and J are TRBV6-5 and TRBJ1-5; D call uncertain. The CDR3 length is 14 residues. The V end was cut by 6 bases, the J end by 5 bases, with 14 bases between. Germline loops: CDR1 MNHEY, CDR2 SVGAGI. CDR3 sequence: CASSPTGMYQPQHF. For the CDR3, the DNA is TGTGCCAGCAGCCCAACGGGAATGTATCAGCCCCAGCATTTT.

This chain connects TRBV12-5 to TRBJ2-7; D perhaps matches TRBD1 (6 bases). From germline, CDR1 is LGHNT and CDR2 FRNRAP. The V end was cut by 1 base, the J end by 2 bases, with 9 bases between. The CDR3 runs 14 residues. CDR3 protein: CASGLDRVPYEQYF. The CDR3 DNA reads as TGTGCTAGTGGTTTGGACAGGGTCCCCTACGAGCAGTACTTC.

V gene TRBV5-5 combines with J gene TRBJ1-1, with 7 positions matching TRBD1. J gave up 8 bases and V 0 bases, and 4 bases lay outside the gene matches. Germline values: CDR1 SGHKS, CDR2 YYEKEE (reference sequence). CDR3 length: 13 residues. CDR3 nucleotide sequence: TGTGCCAGCAGCTTGGCAGGGGGTCGGGAAGCTTTCTTT. It specifies CASSLAGGREAFF.

J is TRBJ2-1 and V is TRBV10-1, with 11 bases aligning to TRBD2. V lost 2 bases and J lost 7; bases outside the gene matches: 4. Germline CDR1 WNHNN, CDR2 SYGVQD (reference sequence). The CDR3 runs 15 residues. The CDR3 protein is CASSEVSSGGNEQFF. DNA for the CDR3: TGCGCCAGCAGTGAGGTGTCTAGCGGGGGGAATGAGCAGTTCTTC.

The V gene is TRBV5-1, the J gene TRBJ2-3; TRBD1 might be the D (5 bases). From germline, CDR1 is SGHRS and CDR2 YFSETQ. V lost 0 bases and J lost 1, with 9 bases in between. The CDR3 covers 15 residues. This CDR3 is CASSLGQGGTDTQYF. CDR3 DNA: TGCGCCAGCAGCTTGGGGCAGGGCGGCACAGATACGCAGTATTTT.

The gene calls are TRBV24-1 and TRBJ1-5; D may be TRBD1 (6 bases). Germline CDR1 reads KGHDR; CDR2 reads SFDVKD. With 3 bases removed from V and 6 bases from J, the gap between germline ends came to 11 bases. The CDR3 is 14 amino acids. CDR3 nucleotide sequence: TGTGCCACCAGTGATCTGGACAGTTTTCAGCCCCAGCATTTT. It yields the protein CATSDLDSFQPQHF.

This clone appeared once. The chain links TRBV9 to TRBJ1-5; D ambiguous. This CDR3 is built from 13 residues. The germline CDR1 and CDR2 sequences are SGDLS and YYNGEE. V was clipped by 2 bases and J by 4 bases, with 7 bases between them. Written as DNA, the CDR3 is TGTGCCAGCAGCGTTACAGATAATCAGCCCCAGCATTTT. This encodes CASSVTDNQPQHF.

The chain recombines TRBV6-5 with TRBJ2-2; D is ambiguous. CDR3 length: 13 amino acids. With 6 bases removed from V and 4 bases from J, the gap between germline ends came to 9 bases. Germline loops: CDR1 MNHEY, CDR2 SVGAGI. The CDR3 reads CASRYSRTGELFF. The CDR3 coding sequence is TGTGCCAGCAGGTACAGCCGCACCGGGGAGCTGTTTTTT.

The chain uses TRBV6-5 and TRBJ1-2, with 7 bases identical to TRBD1. V gave up 2 bases and J gave up 4 bases; unmatched junction bases: 7. The CDR3 consists of 15 residues. CDR1 is MNHEY and CDR2 is SVGAGI in the germline V gene. The CDR3 sequence is CASSYNLEGAYGYTF. CDR3 nucleotides: TGTGCCAGCAGTTACAACCTGGAGGGGGCCTATGGCTACACCTTC.

The V call is TRBV7-2, the J call TRBJ2-7; 8 bases fit TRBD2. Germline values: CDR1 SGHTA, CDR2 FQGNSA. This CDR3 is built from 16 residues. V lost 3 bases to trimming and J lost 0 bases; unmatched junction nucleotides: 7. CDR3 amino acids: CASSFTSGKSSYEQYF. CDR3 sequence (DNA): TGTGCCAGCAGCTTTACTAGCGGCAAGAGCTCCTACGAGCAGTACTTC.

This rearrangement joins TRBV4-3 to TRBJ1-3; no definite D call. The CDR3 contains 14 residues. In germline, CDR1 is LGHNA, CDR2 YSLEER. Trimming removed 4 bases from V and 0 bases from J, with 7 bases in between. In nucleotides, the CDR3 is TGCGCCAGCAGCCTCGGTAGCTCTGGAAACACCATATATTTT. Protein: CASSLGSSGNTIYF.

The chain uses TRBV6-2 or TRBV6-3 and TRBJ2-6; D is ambiguous. Germline V gene lookup returns CDR1 MNHEY and CDR2 SVGEGT. V gave up 5 bases and J gave up 0 bases, with 14 bases separating them. The CDR3 runs 17 residues. The CDR3 region is CASSNILFSSGANVLTF. CDR3 sequence (DNA): TGTGCCAGCAGTAACATCCTCTTCAGCTCTGGGGCCAACGTCCTGACTTTC.

The chain uses TRBV6-4 and TRBJ2-1; D uncertain. Trimming removed 5 bases from V and 6 bases from J, with 17 bases in between. The CDR3 is 15 residues long. Germline values: CDR1 MRHNA, CDR2 SNTAGT. CDR3 sequence reads: CASSSESARANEQFF. CDR3 DNA: TGTGCCAGCAGTTCTGAGAGCGCGAGAGCCAATGAGCAGTTCTTC.

The CDR3 DNA reads TGTGCCAGCAGCGTAGGCGGCTCTTTCACAGATACGCAGTATTTT. Translated: CASSVGGSFTDTQYF. The chain couples TRBV9 to TRBJ2-3; D is uncertain. The V gene lost 0 bases and the J gene lost 2 bases, with 10 bases spanning the gap. The CDR3 runs 15 residues. CDR1 is SGDLS, CDR2 YYNGEE, per germline. Variable domain in full (rest from reference TRBV9 and TRBJ2-3): DSGVTQTPKHLITATGQRVTLRCSPRSGDLSVYWYQQSLDQGLQFLIQYYNGEERAKGNILERFSAQQFPDLHSELNLSSLELGDSALYFCASSVGGSFTDTQYFGPGTRLTVL.